The subject of this entry is one TCR beta chain. Its target is unknown. Within the sample, other DNA sequences also encode this same CDR3. The record originates from a study of cytomegalovirus exposure and HLA in healthy donors. Whole-study results and caveats: Sequencing likely produced, as an artifact, a cluster of highly shared sequence variants. Immune exposure information available was restricted to CMV serostatus. Some TCR beta chains (around 160 of them) were listed as cytomegalovirus-associated.

Between the trimmed V and J ends, which lost 1 base and 1 base, there was a span of 10 bases. The CDR3 totals 15 residues. Germline values: CDR1 KGHSH, CDR2 LQKENI. In the PCR, 60 Vbeta and 13 Jbeta primers were used. Libraries were prepared by immunoSEQ multiplex PCR; TCRdb keeps only in-frame clonotypes and omits some of them. The data hold 200,000 or so clones, with 80% to 85% observed a single time. This receptor was identified in a woman aged 45-60 years in good health and CMV-seropositive. Sample: PBMCs. The genes are TRBV18 and TRBJ1-1, with D possibly matching TRBD1 (5 bases). Written as DNA, the CDR3 is TGTGCCAGCTCACCACTGGGGCAGGGGAACACTGAAGCTTTCTTT. Protein product: CASSPLGQGNTEAFF.